The source of this TCR beta chain is a study of cytomegalovirus exposure and HLA in healthy donors. PCR was performed using 60 Vbeta and 13 Jbeta primers. Measured with immunoSEQ multiplex PCR; TCRdb has only the in-frame clones, and not every one. The repertoire shows 130,000 to 150,000 clones; the top ten hold 2% to 3%. CDR3 length equals 13 residues. Germline CDR1 and CDR2: LGHNA and YNFKEQ. Trimming shortened V by 4 bases and J by 6 bases, and 10 bases separated the two germline ends. The origin of this receptor is a middle-aged man in good health and CMV-seronegative. The specimen sequenced was PBMCs. J is TRBJ2-1 and V is TRBV4-2, with a possible D match to TRBD1 (6 bases). The CDR3 loop reads CASSLRDINEQFF. The CDR3 nucleotides read TGTGCCAGCAGCCTCCGGGACATCAATGAGCAGTTCTTC.